These T cell receptor beta chains were read from a single sample in a study of response to subunit inactivated influenza vaccine. In TCRdb, the RT-PCR reads were re-called with MiXCR into one record per CDR3 protein. Of fewer than 400,000 distinct CDR3 sequences in the sample, around a fifth were seen once. Sequences were derived from PBMCs from blood, sampled 21 months after vaccination. The receptors were sampled from a man in his fifties or sixties who received an inactivated influenza vaccine. The CDR3 runs from the conserved cysteine through the conserved F or W. Fields, in order: D gene, V gene, CDR3 length, J gene, clone size, CDR3 DNA, CDR3 protein. A D gene is named only where the DNA matches it firmly. Clone size, where shown, is once, few, many, or a class for clones that have expanded.

.,TRBV12-3/TRBV12-4,16,TRBJ1-5,.,TGTGCCAGCAGTTCCCCCCCGTCAGGGTGGCCCCAGCCCCAGCATTTT,CASSSPPSGWPQPQHF
TRBD2,TRBV7-2,16,TRBJ2-5,.,TGTGCCAGCAGCTCTTATAGCGGGAGGGGAATAAAGACCCAGTACTTC,CASSSYSGRGIKTQYF
TRBD2,TRBV10-3,14,TRBJ2-3,.,TGTGCCATCAGTGGACTAGCGCGCACAGATACGCAGTATTTT,CAISGLARTDTQYF
.,TRBV2,15,TRBJ1-5,many,TGTGCCAGCAGTGATGGAGGGGTAAGCAATCAGCCCCAGCATTTT,CASSDGGVSNQPQHF
.,TRBV6-5,14,TRBJ1-1,.,TGTGCCAGCAGTTACTCCGGCCTAAACACTGAAGCTTTCTTT,CASSYSGLNTEAFF
.,TRBV28,17,TRBJ1-5,.,TGTGCCAGCAGTTTAAAATTCGGGTGGGCCGGCAATCAGCCCCAGCATTTT,CASSLKFGWAGNQPQHF
.,TRBV7-2,14,TRBJ1-2,few,TGTGCCAGCAGCTTAGACCTACAGGGCTATGGCTACACCTTC,CASSLDLQGYGYTF
.,TRBV7-2,15,TRBJ2-5,.,TGTGCCAGCAGCTTCGGCGGGTCGTACCAAGAGACCCAGTACTTC,CASSFGGSYQETQYF
.,TRBV5-1,16,TRBJ2-5,.,TGCGCCAGCAGCTTGGTTTCGCGACAGGTGGGCGAGACCCAGTACTTC,CASSLVSRQVGETQYF
.,TRBV5-1,15,TRBJ2-3,.,TGCGCCAGCAGCTTGCAGGGTCCTAGCACAGATACGCAGTATTTT,CASSLQGPSTDTQYF
.,TRBV7-9,14,TRBJ1-1,many,TGTGCCAGCAGTGCCTACAGGGAGAACACTGAAGCTTTCTTT,CASSAYRENTEAFF
TRBD1,TRBV7-9,15,TRBJ1-1,.,TGTGCCAGCCGGATACAGGGGGTTACGAACACTGAAGCTTTCTTT,CASRIQGVTNTEAFF
TRBD2,TRBV6-1,13,TRBJ2-7,.,TGTGCCAGCAGAAAGGGACTAGCGCGGGAGCAGTACTTC,CASRKGLAREQYF
.,TRBV12-3/TRBV12-4,14,TRBJ1-1,few,TGTGCCTCCCGGACGGGACCCTCCGGAACTGAAGCTTTCTTT,CASRTGPSGTEAFF
.,TRBV2,12,TRBJ1-1,.,TGTGCCAGCATCAGGACCAACACTGAAGCTTTCTTT,CASIRTNTEAFF
.,TRBV7-2,12,TRBJ1-4,few,TGTGCCAGCACGTTCCGGGGGGAAAAACTGTTTTTT,CASTFRGEKLFF
.,TRBV20-1,13,TRBJ2-7,few,TGCAGTGCTAGTTCGAGCGGAGCCTACGAGCAGTACTTC,CSASSSGAYEQYF
TRBD2,TRBV12-3/TRBV12-4,15,TRBJ2-1,few,TGTGCCAGCAGCTCATTGGGGGGGGCCTACAATGAGCAGTTCTTC,CASSSLGGAYNEQFF
TRBD2,TRBV4-3,19,TRBJ2-2,few,TGCGCCAGCAGCCATCCCCCGGGACTAGCGGGAGACGACACCGGGGAGCTGTTTTTT,CASSHPPGLAGDDTGELFF
.,TRBV7-9,13,TRBJ2-1,.,TGTGCCAGCAGCTGGGGGCGAGGCAATGAGCAGTTCTTC,CASSWGRGNEQFF
.,TRBV9,14,TRBJ1-2,.,TGTGCCAGCAGCGACGGCCCAACGGCCTATGGCTACACCTTC,CASSDGPTAYGYTF
.,TRBV20-1,14,TRBJ1-2,many,TGCAGTGCTAGTTCGGACAGAGTTAACTATGGCTACACCTTC,CSASSDRVNYGYTF
TRBD2,TRBV24-1,14,TRBJ2-3,.,TGTGCCACCTCGACTAGCGGGGGGGGAGATACGCAGTATTTT,CATSTSGGGDTQYF
.,TRBV11-2,12,TRBJ1-5,few,TGTGCCAGCAACATCCCCGGGGGGCCCCAGCATTTT,CASNIPGGPQHF
.,TRBV7-3,13,TRBJ1-1,.,TGTGCCAGCAGCGCGGGACAGAACACTGAAGCTTTCTTT,CASSAGQNTEAFF
.,TRBV19,15,TRBJ1-4,.,TGTGCCAGTAGTCGACAGATCGCAACTAATGAAAAACTGTTTTTT,CASSRQIATNEKLFF
.,TRBV4-2,15,TRBJ1-3,many,TGTGCCAGCAGCCAAGTAGCAGGCTCTGGAAACACCATATATTTT,CASSQVAGSGNTIYF
TRBD1,TRBV5-6,14,TRBJ1-2,few,TGTGCCAGCAGCGACAGAGGGACAGGCCTTGGCTACACCTTC,CASSDRGTGLGYTF
.,TRBV7-6,13,TRBJ1-5,few,TGTGCCAGCAGCTTAGAGGCGTGGTGGCCCCAGCATTTT,CASSLEAWWPQHF
TRBD1,TRBV7-9,13,TRBJ2-7,.,TGTGCCAGCAGCAAGGGGGCGCGTTACGAGCAGTACTTC,CASSKGARYEQYF
TRBD2,TRBV3-1,16,TRBJ2-7,.,TGTGCCAGCAGCCCAGAAACTAGCGGGAGACGGGACGAGCAGTACTTC,CASSPETSGRRDEQYF
TRBD1,TRBV29-1,12,TRBJ2-7,.,TGCAGCGTTGGACAGGGGGCGGGAGAGCAGTACTTC,CSVGQGAGEQYF
TRBD2,TRBV7-9,17,TRBJ2-1,.,TGTGCCAGCAGGCGCGGGGCCCGTACGGGGGGAAACAATGAGCAGTTCTTC,CASRRGARTGGNNEQFF
.,TRBV20-1,15,TRBJ2-7,.,TGCAGTGCTAGAGTATCCACTAGTAGTCCCTACGAGCAGTACTTC,CSARVSTSSPYEQYF
.,TRBV7-2,14,TRBJ2-7,.,TGTGCCAGCAGCTTAGGCGGGGCTTCAAGCGAGCAGTACTTC,CASSLGGASSEQYF
.,TRBV28,15,TRBJ2-7,.,TGTGCCAGCAGTCCCCCCTTATCAACCAACCAGCGGTTGTACTTC,CASSPPLSTNQRLYF
.,TRBV4-1,16,TRBJ2-7,.,TGCGCCAGCAGCCAGGAGCCGGGACAAGGAGTATACGAGCAGTACTTC,CASSQEPGQGVYEQYF
.,TRBV5-1,14,TRBJ2-7,few,TGCGCCAGCAGCCCTATGACCTCCTCCTACGAGCAGTACTTC,CASSPMTSSYEQYF
TRBD1,TRBV20-1,15,TRBJ1-2,.,TGCAGTGCTAGAGATATAACAGGGGGGGACTATGGCTACACCTTC,CSARDITGGDYGYTF
.,TRBV7-2,15,TRBJ2-2,.,TGTGCCAGCAGCTTAGTTCAGGGTAACACCGGGGAGCTGTTTTTT,CASSLVQGNTGELFF
TRBD1,TRBV7-9,15,TRBJ1-4,few,TGTGCCAGCAGCTTAGAAACAGGGGCCAGTGAAAAACTGTTTTTT,CASSLETGASEKLFF
.,TRBV12-3/TRBV12-4,14,TRBJ1-1,few,TGTGCCAGCAGTTTGGGACTTTCGGGATCTGAAGCTTTCTTT,CASSLGLSGSEAFF
.,TRBV7-8,14,TRBJ1-1,few,TGTGCCAGCAGACCAGGGACGGCGAACACTGAAGCTTTCTTT,CASRPGTANTEAFF
.,TRBV7-9,16,TRBJ2-1,.,TGTGCCAGCAGCTTAGCGCGTCTCATTTCCGACAATGAGCAGTTCTTC,CASSLARLISDNEQFF
.,TRBV28,14,TRBJ1-1,.,TGTGCCAGCAGTTCCCTACAGGGTTCCGCTGAAGCTTTCTTT,CASSSLQGSAEAFF
TRBD1,TRBV5-1,12,TRBJ2-7,few,TGCGCCAGCAGCTATGACAGGGGCGAGCAGTACTTC,CASSYDRGEQYF
.,TRBV5-1,15,TRBJ1-2,.,TGCGCCAGCAGCCCCGGGGACCGCCCTAACTATGGCTACACCTTC,CASSPGDRPNYGYTF
.,TRBV20-1,15,TRBJ1-5,.,TGCAGTGCTAGTCTCGGCAGTTATAGCAATCAGCCCCAGCATTTT,CSASLGSYSNQPQHF
.,TRBV6-5,15,TRBJ2-2,few,TGTGCCAGCAGTTACACTCGAGGGTACACCGGGGAGCTGTTTTTT,CASSYTRGYTGELFF
.,TRBV12-3/TRBV12-4,12,TRBJ2-5,.,TGTGCCAGCAGTTCTCGACGTGAGACCCAGTACTTC,CASSSRRETQYF
.,TRBV7-9,14,TRBJ2-1,few,TGTGCCAGCAGTCTGGGTTCTCCGAACAATGAGCAGTTCTTC,CASSLGSPNNEQFF
.,TRBV15,17,TRBJ1-5,many,TGTGCCACCAGCAGAGATCTATGGAGGGGTCGCAATCAGCCCCAGCATTTT,CATSRDLWRGRNQPQHF
TRBD1,TRBV12-3/TRBV12-4,14,TRBJ1-5,many,TGTGCCAGCAGCTCGACAGGGGGCAATCAGCCCCAGCATTTT,CASSSTGGNQPQHF
TRBD1,TRBV27,16,TRBJ2-7,.,TGTGCCAGCAGTTTATTGGTGGGACAGGGGTCCCACGAGCAGTACTTC,CASSLLVGQGSHEQYF